Listed below are T cell receptor beta chains from one sample, sequenced in a study of blood T cell repertoires in COVID-19. Using immunoSEQ multiplex PCR, the repertoire was profiled, and TCRdb retains in-frame clones only, with some absent. Of 400,000 or so clones detected, approximately 86% appear once; the ten largest clones hold 3%. The sequenced sample consisted of peripheral blood. All receptors come from a human donor in a cohort sampled during active COVID-19. Both conserved end residues are part of each CDR3.

V,J,CDR3
TRBV11-2,TRBJ2-2,CASSLEASGSNTGELFF
TRBV9,TRBJ2-5,CASSVGSGIGVETQYF
TRBV21-1,TRBJ1-3,CASSNRDRTPFQRNTIYF
TRBV5-1,TRBJ1-4,CASSSSDSATNEKLFF
TRBV3-1/TRBV3-2,TRBJ2-1,CASSQGNLATYNEQFF
TRBV2,TRBJ2-7,CASSPLGGRLYEQYF
TRBV6-6,TRBJ1-4,CASRADRDNEKLFF
TRBV5-1,TRBJ2-3,CASSLGVDRESDTQYF
TRBV5-1,TRBJ1-2,CASSVTGTGGSYTF
TRBV5-1,TRBJ2-7,CASSPLGTGDHYEQYF
TRBV5-6,TRBJ2-7,CASSKDRVSYEQYF
TRBV19,TRBJ1-5,CASRDRVDQPQHF
TRBV20-1,TRBJ1-1,CSAPTGVTAFF
TRBV29-1,TRBJ2-3,CSVAPGLATRGTDTQYF
TRBV5-1,TRBJ2-1,CASSFGTGANEQFF
TRBV2,TRBJ1-1,CASSERDFTLNTEAFF
TRBV12-3/TRBV12-4,TRBJ2-5,CASSGGPRETQYF
TRBV28,TRBJ2-7,CASSLIAEVYEQYF
TRBV7-9,TRBJ1-4,CASSYRGSNEKLFF
TRBV5-1,TRBJ1-2,CASSFGGDSSYGYTF
TRBV30,TRBJ1-2,CAWSVLGTGHGYTF
TRBV11-1,TRBJ2-5,CASSPVILGETQYF
TRBV7-2,TRBJ1-3,CASSLAVGRGNTIYF
TRBV7-2,TRBJ2-2,CASSLKTVAQGNTGELFF
TRBV4-2,TRBJ1-6,CASSQVLDIPSSYNSPLHF
TRBV5-1,TRBJ2-2,CASSSGQGSTGELFF
TRBV5-1,TRBJ1-3,CASSQSSGNTIYF
TRBV6-1,TRBJ2-2,CASSSGKKDTGELFF
TRBV24-1,TRBJ1-3,CATSEAPGNTIYF
TRBV6-5,TRBJ2-7,CASTTGTRQYF
TRBV5-6,TRBJ2-7,CASSPVWDTTYEQYF
TRBV5-4,TRBJ2-7,CASRELDSHEQYF
TRBV7-9,TRBJ2-2,CASSPSGRAGGELFF
TRBV5-1,TRBJ2-2,CASSSYTGEGTGELFF
TRBV4-1,TRBJ2-7,CASSQDNPTSGGSVYEQYF
TRBV30,TRBJ2-1,CAWMASAIGDEQFF
TRBV29-1,TRBJ1-1,CSVVWNTEAFF
TRBV10-3,TRBJ2-5,CAISETNRQETQYF
TRBV7-3,TRBJ2-5,CASSLGLAGGETQYF
TRBV10-2,TRBJ2-7,CASSARGDSYEQYF